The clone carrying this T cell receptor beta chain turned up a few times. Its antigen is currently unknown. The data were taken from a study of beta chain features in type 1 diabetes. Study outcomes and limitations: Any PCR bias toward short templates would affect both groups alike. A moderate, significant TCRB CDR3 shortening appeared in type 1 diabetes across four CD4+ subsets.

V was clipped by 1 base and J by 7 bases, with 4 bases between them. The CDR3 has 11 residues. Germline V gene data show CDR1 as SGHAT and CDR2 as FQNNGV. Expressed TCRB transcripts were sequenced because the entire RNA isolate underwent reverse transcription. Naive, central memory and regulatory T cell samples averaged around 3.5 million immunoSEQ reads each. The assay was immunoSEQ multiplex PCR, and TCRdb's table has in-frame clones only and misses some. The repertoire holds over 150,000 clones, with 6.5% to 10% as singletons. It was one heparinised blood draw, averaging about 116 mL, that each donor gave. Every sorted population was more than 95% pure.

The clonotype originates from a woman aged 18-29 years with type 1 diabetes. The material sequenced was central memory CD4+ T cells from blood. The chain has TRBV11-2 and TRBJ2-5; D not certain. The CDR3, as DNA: TGTGCCAGCAGCTTAGGCGGGACCCAGTACTTC. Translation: CASSLGGTQYF.